The 16 T cell receptor beta chains below come from one sample, sequenced in a study of radiotherapy plus CTLA-4 blockade in lung cancer (dated by TCRdb to 2017 to 2018). The library was made by the immunoSEQ multiplex PCR assay. This immuneACCESS table, as held by TCRdb, lists in-frame sequences with V and J called but not all clones. Of the missing ones, under half trace to an unresolved V gene in checked studies; the others have no known cause. The sample table records tens of thousands of clones; approximately 85% of these occur just once. The ten largest clones take up roughly 25% of the sample. Here the sequenced sample was peripheral blood, taken from a patient treated with radiotherapy plus ipilimumab. These receptors originate from a human donor with non-small cell lung cancer whose response to radiotherapy plus ipilimumab could not be evaluated.

The V gene is TRBV11-2, the J gene TRBJ2-2; D unresolved. The germline V gene encodes CDR1 SGHAT and CDR2 FQNNGV. Trimming removed 5 bases at V and 5 bases at J, with 9 bases between. CDR3 length equals 13 residues. The CDR3 DNA follows: TGTGCCAGCAGCCCTATTGATACCGGGGAGCTGTTTTTT. Residues: CASSPIDTGELFF.

The chain has TRBV7-9 and TRBJ2-7, with D maybe TRBD1 (6 bases). CDR1 and CDR2 (germline): SEHNR, FQNEAQ (reference sequence). The CDR3 is made up of 14 amino acids. Trimming stripped 5 bases from V and 0 bases from J, with 11 bases between. CDR3 nucleotide sequence: TGTGCCAGCAGCCTCGGACAGATCTCCTACGAGCAGTACTTC. Its translation is CASSLGQISYEQYF.

The chain couples TRBV6-5 to TRBJ2-7, with D perhaps TRBD2 (6 bases). Looked up from germline, CDR1 is MNHEY and CDR2 is SVGAGI. This CDR3 has 14 amino acids. Trimming took 5 bases from V and 7 from J, leaving 18 bases between them. Here the CDR3 DNA reads TGTGCCAGCAGTCTCATGGGACTTTCGGGGGAGCAGTACTTC. Residues: CASSLMGLSGEQYF.

CDR3 nucleotide sequence: TGTGCCAGCAGCTTAGGGACTAGCGGAGGCACAGATACGCAGTATTTT. Its protein is CASSLGTSGGTDTQYF. This chain links TRBV13 with TRBJ2-3; the match to TRBD2 covers 9 bases. The trim removed 0 bases at V and 1 base at J, leaving 2 bases unmatched. Germline-derived CDR1 and CDR2 are PRHDT and FYEKMQ (reference sequence). This CDR3 has 16 amino acids.

This clone has a handful of counts. V usage is TRBV7-9 and J usage is TRBJ1-1; TRBD1 matches 9 bases. The length of the CDR3 is 14 residues. Germline-derived CDR1 and CDR2 are SEHNR and FQNEAQ (reference sequence). The V gene end was trimmed by 5 bases and the J gene end by 4 bases; junction bases not matched to a gene: 5. CDR3 nucleotides: TGTGCCAGCAGCACCAGGACAGGGGTCACTGAAGCTTTCTTT. This gives the protein CASSTRTGVTEAFF.

The chain combines TRBV29-1 with TRBJ1-3; maybe TRBD1 (6 bases). Looked up from germline, CDR1 is SQVTM and CDR2 is ANQGSEA. The CDR3 length is 13 residues. The germline V and J ends were trimmed by 7 bases and 2 bases, with 12 bases remaining between them. In nucleotides, the CDR3 is TGCAGCGCCTCTAAGGGGGCTGGAAACACCATATATTTT. Protein product: CSASKGAGNTIYF.

This clone has a single count. The CDR3: CASSPIYEQYF. Written as DNA, the CDR3 is TGTGCCAGCAGTCCCATCTACGAGCAGTACTTC. The chain combines TRBV7-9 with TRBJ2-7; D unclear. V was cut by 6 bases and J by 3 bases, with 6 bases left in between. This CDR3 has 11 amino acids. Germline values: CDR1 SEHNR, CDR2 FQNEAQ (reference sequence). The complete variable domain, with remaining parts taken from reference TRBV7-9 and TRBJ2-7, reads DTGVSQNPRHKITKRGQNVTFRCDPISEHNRLYWYRQTLGQGPEFLTYFQNEAQLEKSRLLSDRFSAERPKGSFSTLEIQRTEQGDSAMYLCASSPIYEQYFGPGTRLTVT.

This chain's CDR3 is CASSVGRSGANVLTF. The DNA of the CDR3 is TGTGCCAGCAGTGTCGGCAGGTCTGGGGCCAACGTCCTGACTTTC. This chain uses TRBV2 with TRBJ2-6; D not certain. Looked up from germline, CDR1 is SNHLY and CDR2 is FYNNEI. The V end lost 4 bases, the J end lost 1 base, and 8 bases lay between the germline ends. The CDR3 runs 15 residues.

For this clone: Other DNA sequences within the sample encode an identical CDR3. This chain connects TRBV18 to TRBJ2-1; 9 nucleotides line up with TRBD1. The CDR3 contains 16 residues. The trim removed 3 bases at V and 0 bases at J, leaving 3 bases unmatched. Germline V lookup: CDR1 KGHSH, CDR2 LQKENI. CDR3 residues: CASSPATGGSYNEQFF. Written as DNA, the CDR3 is TGTGCCAGCTCACCGGCGACAGGGGGCTCCTACAATGAGCAGTTCTTC.

Here the CDR3 DNA reads TGTGCCAGCAGGTTCAGGGGCGAGCAGTACTTC. Its translation is CASRFRGEQYF. The chain joins TRBV28 to TRBJ2-7; a possible D gene is TRBD1 (6 bases). Between the trimmed V and J ends, which lost 6 bases and 6 bases, there was a span of 9 bases. Per the germline V gene, CDR1 is MDHEN and CDR2 is SYDVKM. This CDR3 is 11 amino acids long.

The rearrangement links TRBV28 to TRBJ1-1; tentative D call: TRBD1 (5 bases). V shed 1 base and J shed 5 bases, with 17 bases lying between them. Germline assignment: CDR1 MDHEN and CDR2 SYDVKM. This CDR3 has 16 amino acids. As DNA, the CDR3 is TGTGCCAGCAGTTTATATCCCAGGGAAAAAGGGACTGAAGCTTTCTTT. It specifies CASSLYPREKGTEAFF.

The chain joins TRBV18 to TRBJ1-6; tentatively, D is TRBD1 (5 bases). With 4 bases removed from V and 6 bases from J, the gap between germline ends came to 19 bases. CDR1 and CDR2 from the germline V gene are KGHSH and LQKENI. The CDR3 length is 17 residues. The DNA of the CDR3 is TGTGCCAGCTCACATCTGATGGCCGGGGGAGGTAATTCACCCCTCCACTTT. Encoded protein: CASSHLMAGGGNSPLHF.

This clone showed up just once. The CDR3 region has the DNA TGTGCCAGCAGCTCCCTGCGGACAGGGGTCCGGTTAGCTTTCTTT. Amino acid sequence: CASSSLRTGVRLAFF. This chain connects TRBV7-2 to TRBJ1-1, with 9 nucleotides matching TRBD1. Germline assignment: CDR1 SGHTA and CDR2 FQGNSA. V lost 4 bases, J lost 10 bases, and 13 bases stayed unmatched. CDR3 length equals 15 residues.

CDR3 nucleotides: TGTGCCAGCAGCGGGACAGGTGGAAACACCATATATTTT. It specifies CASSGTGGNTIYF. The rearrangement joins TRBV7-2 to TRBJ1-3; 8 bases fit TRBD1. Germline trimming cut 5 bases from V and 3 bases from J; bases unmatched to any gene: 0. CDR3 size: 13 residues. The germline gives CDR1 SGHTA, CDR2 FQGNSA.

This clone was observed a few times. This chain uses TRBV27 with TRBJ1-1; no firm D call. The CDR3 has 13 residues. Germline CDR1 reads MNHEY; CDR2 reads SMNVEV (reference sequence). V lost 5 bases to trimming and J lost 11 bases, with 18 bases between them. CDR3 region: CASSPSYAEEAFF. CDR3 sequence (DNA): TGTGCCAGCAGTCCCTCCTATGCGGAAGAGGCTTTCTTT.

The rearrangement joins TRBV9 to TRBJ2-1; 8 bases fit TRBD2. The CDR3 runs to 15 residues. V lost 2 bases and J lost 2; bases outside the gene matches: 3. Looked up from germline, CDR1 is SGDLS and CDR2 is YYNGEE. The CDR3 DNA is TGTGCCAGCAGCGTGAGCGGGAGACCCTACAATGAGCAGTTCTTC. Its translation is CASSVSGRPYNEQFF.